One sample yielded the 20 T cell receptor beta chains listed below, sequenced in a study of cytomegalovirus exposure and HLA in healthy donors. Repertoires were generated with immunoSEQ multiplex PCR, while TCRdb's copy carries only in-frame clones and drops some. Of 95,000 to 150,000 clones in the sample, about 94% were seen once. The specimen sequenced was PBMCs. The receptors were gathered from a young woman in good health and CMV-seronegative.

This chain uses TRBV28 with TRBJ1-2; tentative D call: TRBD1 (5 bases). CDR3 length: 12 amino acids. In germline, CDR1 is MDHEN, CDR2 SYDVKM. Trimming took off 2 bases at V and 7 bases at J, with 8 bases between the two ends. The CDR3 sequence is CASSLKGPGYTF. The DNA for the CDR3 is TGTGCCAGCAGTTTAAAGGGGCCTGGCTACACCTTC.

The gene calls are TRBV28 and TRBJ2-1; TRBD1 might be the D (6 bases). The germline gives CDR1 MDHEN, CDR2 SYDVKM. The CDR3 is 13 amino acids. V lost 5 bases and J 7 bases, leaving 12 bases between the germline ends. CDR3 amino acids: CASSEWTVNEQFF. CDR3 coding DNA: TGTGCCAGCAGTGAGTGGACAGTGAATGAGCAGTTCTTC.

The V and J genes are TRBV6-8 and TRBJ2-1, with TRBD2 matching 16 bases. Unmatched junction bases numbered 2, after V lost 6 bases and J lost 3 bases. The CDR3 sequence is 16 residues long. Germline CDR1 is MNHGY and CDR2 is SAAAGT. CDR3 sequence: CASRGLAGGIYNEQFF. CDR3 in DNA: TGTGCCAGCAGGGGACTAGCGGGGGGGATCTACAATGAGCAGTTCTTC.

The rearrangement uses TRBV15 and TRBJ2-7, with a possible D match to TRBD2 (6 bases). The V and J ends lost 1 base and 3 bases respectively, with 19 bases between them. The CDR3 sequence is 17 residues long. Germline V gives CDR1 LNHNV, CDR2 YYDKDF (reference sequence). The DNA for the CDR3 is TGTGCCACCAGCAGAGTAGGGATTCATAGCGGTAACTACGAGCAGTACTTC. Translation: CATSRVGIHSGNYEQYF.

The CDR3 bases are TGCGCCAGCAGCCCCGGCGGGGGACAGGCAAGCTACGAGCAGTACTTC. Residues: CASSPGGGQASYEQYF. This chain connects TRBV10-1 to TRBJ2-7; D perhaps matches TRBD1 (8 bases). The CDR3 sequence is 16 residues long. Germline V gives CDR1 WNHNN, CDR2 SYGVQD (reference sequence). Trimming stripped 6 bases from V and 3 bases from J, with 21 bases between.

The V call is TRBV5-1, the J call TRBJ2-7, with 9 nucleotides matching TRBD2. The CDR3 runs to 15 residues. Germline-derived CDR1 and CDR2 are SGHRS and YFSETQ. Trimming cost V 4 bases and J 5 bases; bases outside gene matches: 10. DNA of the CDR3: TGCGCCAGCAGCCTGGAACCTAGCGGGAACAACGAGCAGTACTTC. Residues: CASSLEPSGNNEQYF.

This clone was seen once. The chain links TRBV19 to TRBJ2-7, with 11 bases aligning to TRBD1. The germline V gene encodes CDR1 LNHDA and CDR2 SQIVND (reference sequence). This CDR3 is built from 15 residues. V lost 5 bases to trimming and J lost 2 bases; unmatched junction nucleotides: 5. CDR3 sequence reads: CASSGGTGGTYEQYF. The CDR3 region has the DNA TGTGCCAGTAGTGGCGGGACAGGGGGTACCTACGAGCAGTACTTC.

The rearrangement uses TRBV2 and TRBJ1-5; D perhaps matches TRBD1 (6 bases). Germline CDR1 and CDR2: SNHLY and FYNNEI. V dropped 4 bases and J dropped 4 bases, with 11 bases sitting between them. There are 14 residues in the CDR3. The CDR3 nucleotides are TGTGCCAGCAGTGGGACAGCGGTAAATCAGCCCCAGCATTTT. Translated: CASSGTAVNQPQHF.

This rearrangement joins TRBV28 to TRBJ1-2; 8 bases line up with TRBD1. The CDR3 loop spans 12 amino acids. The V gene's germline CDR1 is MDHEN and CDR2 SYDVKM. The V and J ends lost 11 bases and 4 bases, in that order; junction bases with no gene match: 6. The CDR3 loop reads CAGQGKPYGYTF. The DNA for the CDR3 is TGTGCCGGACAGGGTAAACCCTATGGCTACACCTTC.

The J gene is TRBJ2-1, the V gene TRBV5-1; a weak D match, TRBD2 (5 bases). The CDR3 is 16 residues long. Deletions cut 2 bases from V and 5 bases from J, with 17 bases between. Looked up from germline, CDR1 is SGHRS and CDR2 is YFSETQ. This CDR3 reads CASSFVFAGQNNEQFF. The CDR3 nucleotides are TGCGCCAGCAGCTTTGTGTTTGCGGGCCAAAACAATGAGCAGTTCTTC.

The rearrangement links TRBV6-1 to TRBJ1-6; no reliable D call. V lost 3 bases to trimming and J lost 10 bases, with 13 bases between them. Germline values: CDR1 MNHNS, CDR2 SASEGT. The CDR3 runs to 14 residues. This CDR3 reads CASSDNPLGSPLHF. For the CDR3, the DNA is TGTGCCAGCAGTGATAACCCCCTCGGGTCACCCCTCCACTTT.

The CDR3 here is CASSPWDRKGEQFF. The CDR3 bases are TGTGCCAGCAGCCCCTGGGACAGGAAAGGTGAGCAGTTCTTC. The chain has TRBV7-3 and TRBJ2-1; 8 nucleotides line up with TRBD1. V lost 5 bases to trimming and J lost 9 bases; unmatched junction nucleotides: 9. Germline V gene data show CDR1 as SGHTA and CDR2 as FQGTGA. There are 14 residues in the CDR3.

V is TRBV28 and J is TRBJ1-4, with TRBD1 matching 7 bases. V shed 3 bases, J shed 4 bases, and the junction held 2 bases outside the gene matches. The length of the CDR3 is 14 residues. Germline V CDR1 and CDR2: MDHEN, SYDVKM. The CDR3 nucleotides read TGTGCCAGCAGTTTTGGGACAGTTAATGAAAAACTGTTTTTT. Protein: CASSFGTVNEKLFF.

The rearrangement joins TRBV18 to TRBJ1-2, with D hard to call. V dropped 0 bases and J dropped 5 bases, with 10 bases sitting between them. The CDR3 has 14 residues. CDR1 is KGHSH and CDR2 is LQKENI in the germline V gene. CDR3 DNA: TGTGCCAGCTCACCACCGCGGGCGCGGTATGGCTACACCTTC. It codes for CASSPPRARYGYTF. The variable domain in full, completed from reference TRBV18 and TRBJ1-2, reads NAGVMQNPRHLVRRRGQEARLRCSPMKGHSHVYWYRQLPEEGLKFMVYLQKENIIDESGMPKERFSAEFPKEGPSILRIQQVVRGDSAAYFCASSPPRARYGYTFGSGTRLTVV.

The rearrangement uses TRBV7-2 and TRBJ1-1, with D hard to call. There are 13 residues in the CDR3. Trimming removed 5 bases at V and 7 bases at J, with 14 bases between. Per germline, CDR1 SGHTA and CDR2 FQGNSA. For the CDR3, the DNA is TGTGCCAGCAGCCTCACAGAAGACATTGAAGCTTTCTTT. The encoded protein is CASSLTEDIEAFF.

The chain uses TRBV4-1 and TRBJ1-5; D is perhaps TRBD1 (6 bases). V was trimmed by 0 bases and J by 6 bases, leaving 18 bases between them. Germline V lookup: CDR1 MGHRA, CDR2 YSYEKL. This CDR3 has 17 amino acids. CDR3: CASSQETGLLPLQPQHF. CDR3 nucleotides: TGCGCCAGCAGCCAAGAAACAGGGCTCTTGCCGCTTCAGCCCCAGCATTTT.

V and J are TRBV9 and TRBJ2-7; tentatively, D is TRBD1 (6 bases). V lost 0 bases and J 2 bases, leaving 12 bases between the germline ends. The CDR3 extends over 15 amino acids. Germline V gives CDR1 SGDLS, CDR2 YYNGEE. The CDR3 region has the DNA TGTGCCAGCAGCGTAGGGGCAGGGGTCACCTACGAGCAGTACTTC. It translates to CASSVGAGVTYEQYF.

The CDR3 sequence: CATSRDRRGWTEAFF. The CDR3 DNA reads as TGTGCCACCAGCAGAGATAGAAGGGGATGGACTGAAGCTTTCTTT. This chain joins TRBV15 and TRBJ1-1; maybe TRBD1 (5 bases). In germline, CDR1 is LNHNV, CDR2 YYDKDF (reference sequence). The CDR3 is 15 amino acids. V dropped 0 bases and J dropped 5 bases, with 13 bases sitting between them.

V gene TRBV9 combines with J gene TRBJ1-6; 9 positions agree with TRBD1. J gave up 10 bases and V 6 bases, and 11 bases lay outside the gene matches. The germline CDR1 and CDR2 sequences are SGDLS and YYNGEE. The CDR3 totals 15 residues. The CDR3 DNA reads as TGTGCCAGCACCGGAGGGGGACAGGGAACCTCACCCCTCCACTTT. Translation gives CASTGGGQGTSPLHF.

CDR3 protein: CASGGGPVNSPLHF. CDR3 DNA: TGCGCCAGCGGGGGGGGGCCCGTTAATTCACCCCTCCACTTT. The chain recombines TRBV10-1 with TRBJ1-6, with a weak D call TRBD1 (6 bases). Between the trimmed V and J ends, which lost 8 bases and 6 bases, there was a span of 14 bases. CDR1 WNHNN and CDR2 SYGVQD come from the germline V gene (reference sequence). The CDR3 has 14 amino acids.